The T cell receptor (beta chain) under discussion was sequenced for a study of blood T cell repertoires in COVID-19 (dated by TCRdb to 2019 to 2021). In terms of the full investigation: Samples covering the acute and convalescent phases of COVID-19 were provided by collaborators in the United States, Italy and Spain. Samples came from the ongoing ImmuneRACE study (first 160 participants) plus 1,254 subjects from 6 global collaborators. Where HLA class I and class II types were available, the types were taken from metadata supplied by the sample provider, not from assay-based typing. The material from the prospective study consisted of cDNA or gDNA derived from T cells, B-cell-depleted T cells, or PBMCs. A freely available public database, intended as a resource for researchers studying the immune response to SARS-CoV-2, is where the repertoires were released. Sample metadata almost always included a de-identified subject ID, COVID-19 status, age in years and sex. Subjects who had been exposed to COVID-19, were actively infected with it, or had recovered from it provided the deeply sampled blood TCRbeta repertoires that made up the dataset.

The CDR3 starts with the cysteine, ends with the phenylalanine, and has 13 residues. Left in the record is the CDR3 DNA by itself, 39 bases read in frame from the first base. V loses 5 bases, J loses 1 base, and the germline ends lie 8 bases apart. The full study reports these points: How much clinical and demographic metadata was included differed by source and by participant, and the metadata was provided uncurated.

Whole blood was collected in K2EDTA tubes by collaborating institutions according to the institutions' own protocols. For TCRbeta analysis, collaborator samples were shipped as frozen whole blood, as isolated PBMCs, or as DNA extracted from either sample type. Comment on this clone: No cognate antigen has been identified for it. It has no much larger one-base neighbor in the sample; base qualities were not kept.

The immunoSEQ Assay, a bias-controlled multiplex PCR, was used to amplify TCRbeta CDR3 regions from genomic DNA. The source study handled its data this way. Nucleated cell counts per sample were estimated from amplification of reference gene primers within the assay. Sequence reads were collapsed and filtered to measure the absolute abundance of every unique TCRbeta CDR3 rearrangement. For each sample, productive Simpson clonality was calculated by taking the square root of Simpson's diversity index across productive rearrangements. In its TCRdb copy, this immuneACCESS table keeps in-frame sequences only and misses some clones. Where compared with another copy, unresolved V genes explain less than half of these, and the others have no known cause. The D gene and trimming were derived from the DNA, and the V and J assignments and clone size from that table. The sample table records about 240,000 clones; about 80% of these occur just once. The ten top clones hold more than 9.5% of the sample.

This clonotype was obtained from a woman older than 75 with acute or convalescent COVID-19. Sequencing used peripheral blood. The V and J segments used are TRBV12-3 or TRBV12-4 and TRBJ1-1; no D segment can be confidently identified. The CDR3 amino acid sequence is: CASSTGQNTEAFF. The sequenced DNA is TGTGCCAGCAGTACTGGGCAGAACACTGAAGCTTTCTTT.